In its sample, the clone carrying this T cell receptor beta chain was seen many times. Antigen specificity is unknown. The source of the sample is a study of T cells after yellow fever vaccination. CDR3 length equals 12 residues. V gave up 3 bases and J gave up 8 bases, with 10 bases separating them. The V gene's germline CDR1 is SQVTM and CDR2 ANQGSEA. TCRdb used MiXCR to reprocess the 5' RACE reads, holding one entry per CDR3 protein. The sample includes about 29,000 distinct CDR3 sequences, around 4.6% seen only once; the top ten take about two fifths. Findings of the study overall: It was a weaker secondary response, yet one that peaked faster, at day 5 versus 15. The study re-detected most primary-vaccination clones after the booster (96% CD4, almost 90% CD8).

This chain joins TRBV29-1 and TRBJ2-2, with a weak D call TRBD1 (6 bases). This receptor was obtained from a man aged 25-45 years who received the YFV17D yellow fever vaccine. The sequencing used CD8+ T cells sorted from PBMCs, collected 10 days after the yellow fever booster vaccination. CDR3 residues: CSVDRGLGELFF. The DNA of the CDR3 is TGCAGCGTTGACAGGGGATTGGGGGAGCTGTTTTTT.